The 27 T cell receptor beta chains given below trace back to one sample, sequenced in a study of blood T cell repertoires in COVID-19. The assay was immunoSEQ multiplex PCR, and TCRdb's table has in-frame clones only and misses some. The table lists 120,000 to 150,000 clones, around 80% of them singletons, with roughly 6.8% in the top ten. Specimen: peripheral blood. The receptors originated from a woman in her forties or fifties in a cohort sampled during active or convalescent COVID-19.

V and J are TRBV7-9 and TRBJ2-7, with D possibly TRBD1 on 6 matching bases. V lost 5 bases, J lost 0 bases, and 11 bases lay in between. CDR3 length: 14 residues. Germline loops: CDR1 SEHNR, CDR2 FQNEAQ (reference sequence). The CDR3 reads CASSPTGSSYEQYF. As DNA, the CDR3 is TGTGCCAGCAGCCCAACAGGGTCCTCCTACGAGCAGTACTTC.

The rearrangement links TRBV6-5 to TRBJ2-1, with D perhaps matching TRBD2 (6 bases). The CDR3 contains 15 residues. Trimming removed 6 bases at V and 5 bases at J, with 17 bases between. The germline V gene encodes CDR1 MNHEY and CDR2 SVGAGI. CDR3 nucleotide sequence: TGTGCCAGCAGAACCGGGACTCCTGGGAACAATGAGCAGTTCTTC. Amino acids: CASRTGTPGNNEQFF.

The CDR3 DNA reads TGCGCCAGCAGCCAAGCGATCGGGGGGTACAATGAGCAGTTCTTC. Translated: CASSQAIGGYNEQFF. The gene calls are TRBV4-3 and TRBJ2-1, with 7 bases aligning to TRBD2. V gave up 1 base and J gave up 4 bases; unmatched junction bases: 4. Germline values: CDR1 LGHNA, CDR2 YSLEER. The length of the CDR3 is 15 residues.

With respect to this clone: Other DNA variants within this sample encode the same CDR3. The chain links TRBV18 to TRBJ1-2; 8 positions agree with TRBD1. The length of the CDR3 is 13 residues. Germline V gene sequence: CDR1 KGHSH, CDR2 LQKENI. The V segment lost 6 bases and the J segment 4 bases; nucleotides outside the gene matches: 4. The CDR3 loop reads CASSPTGGYGYTF. In DNA, the CDR3 is TGTGCCAGCTCTCCTACAGGGGGCTATGGCTACACCTTC.

This rearrangement joins TRBV19 to TRBJ2-1, with D unclear. The CDR3 consists of 14 residues. V was trimmed by 1 base and J by 2 bases, leaving 6 bases between them. Germline V gene lookup returns CDR1 LNHDA and CDR2 SQIVND (reference sequence). The CDR3 protein is CASSIASTYNEQFF. The CDR3 DNA reads as TGTGCCAGTAGTATAGCCAGTACCTACAATGAGCAGTTCTTC.

The chain employs TRBV11-2 and TRBJ2-7, with 7 bases aligning to TRBD2. Losses at the gene ends were 1 base for V and 0 bases for J; bases not matched to a gene: 3. Germline CDR1 is SGHAT and CDR2 is FQNNGV. This CDR3 contains 15 residues. The CDR3 DNA reads TGTGCCAGCAGCTTAGTGCGGGGGTTCTCCTACGAGCAGTACTTC. Translating gives CASSLVRGFSYEQYF.

This clone has more than one count but fewer than ten. This rearrangement joins TRBV11-3 to TRBJ2-2; a possible D gene is TRBD1 (7 bases). Deletions cut 0 bases from V and 0 bases from J, with 11 bases between. Germline V gene sequence: CDR1 SGHNT, CDR2 YENEEA. The CDR3 sequence is 17 residues long. The CDR3, as DNA: TGTGCCAGCAGCTTAGACCGGGGGACAGCGAACACCGGGGAGCTGTTTTTT. Translated, it gives CASSLDRGTANTGELFF.

V gene TRBV24-1 combines with J gene TRBJ2-5; 12 bases map to TRBD2. Trimming cost V 2 bases and J 5 bases; bases outside gene matches: 2. This CDR3 is 15 amino acids long. CDR1 KGHDR and CDR2 SFDVKD come from the germline V gene. The CDR3, as DNA: TGTGCCACCAGTGATTGGACTAGCGGGAAGGAGACCCAGTACTTC. Its protein is CATSDWTSGKETQYF.

This chain connects TRBV14 to TRBJ1-1; D remains unclear. This CDR3 region has 12 residues. The germline CDR1 and CDR2 sequences are SGHDN and FVKESK. The V end lost 1 base, the J end lost 5 bases, and 5 bases lay between the germline ends. The CDR3 coding sequence is TGTGCCAGCAGCCAAGTCAGGACTGAAGCTTTCTTT. Residues: CASSQVRTEAFF.

The chain couples TRBV5-5 to TRBJ2-7, with 7 positions matching TRBD1. The CDR3 covers 18 residues. V lost 4 bases, J lost 3 bases, and 19 bases stayed unmatched. Germline CDR1 reads SGHKS; CDR2 reads YYEKEE (reference sequence). The CDR3 DNA reads TGTGCCAGCAGCATTCGATTATCCGGGACAGAATTCCTCTACGAGCAGTACTTC. This encodes CASSIRLSGTEFLYEQYF.

A few counts support this clone. The chain uses TRBV7-6 and TRBJ1-6, with a possible D match to TRBD1 (6 bases). Germline-derived CDR1 and CDR2 are SGHVS and FNYEAQ. Trimming cost V 1 base and J 5 bases, with 12 bases left between them. This CDR3 comprises 16 residues. CDR3 protein: CASSLGPQGNNSPLHF. The CDR3 DNA sequence: TGTGCCAGCAGCTTAGGACCCCAGGGGAATAATTCACCCCTCCACTTT.

The chain recombines TRBV3-1 (or the pseudogene TRBV3-2) with TRBJ2-7, with D possibly matching TRBD1 (5 bases). V was shortened by 0 bases and J by 0 bases, with 12 bases between the two germline ends. Germline lookup yields CDR1 LGHDT and CDR2 YNNKEL (reference sequence). CDR3 length equals 16 residues. In nucleotides, the CDR3 is TGTGCCAGCAGCCAAGATTGGGGCAGGGTCTCCTACGAGCAGTACTTC. Protein: CASSQDWGRVSYEQYF.

This clone has just a few counts. V and J are TRBV27 and TRBJ2-7, with 7 bases aligning to TRBD1. Germline CDR1 is MNHEY and CDR2 is SMNVEV (reference sequence). The CDR3 has 13 residues. V lost 3 bases and J lost 2; bases outside the gene matches: 1. CDR3 nucleotides: TGTGCCAGCAGTTTCCAGGGGGCCTACGAGCAGTACTTC. It codes for CASSFQGAYEQYF.

The rearrangement uses TRBV2 and TRBJ2-1, with a weak D call TRBD1 (7 bases). Trimming cost V 4 bases and J 5 bases, with 21 bases left between them. Germline CDR1 SNHLY, CDR2 FYNNEI. This CDR3 spans 17 amino acids. CDR3 residues: CASSVGYGRTGNNEQFF. The DNA for the CDR3 is TGTGCCAGCAGTGTTGGGTATGGGAGGACAGGCAACAATGAGCAGTTCTTC.

The CDR3 DNA reads TGTGCCAGCTCACCGGGCGAGTCCGAGACCCAGTACTTC. Translating gives CASSPGESETQYF. The chain links TRBV18 to TRBJ2-5; D call uncertain. CDR1 is KGHSH, CDR2 LQKENI, per germline. This CDR3 has 13 amino acids. V was pared by 3 bases and J by 5 bases, with 10 bases between.

The chain joins TRBV5-6 to TRBJ1-1, with 7 bases fitting TRBD1. This CDR3 is 13 amino acids long. Unmatched junction bases numbered 4, after V lost 4 bases and J lost 4 bases. CDR1 is SGHDT and CDR2 is YYEEEE in the germline V gene. The CDR3 coding sequence is TGTGCCAGCAGCGTATCAGGGGGCACTGAAGCTTTCTTT. This gives the protein CASSVSGGTEAFF.

The rearrangement uses TRBV12-3 or TRBV12-4 and TRBJ1-1; no definite D call. Trimming removed 5 bases at V and 5 bases at J, with 9 bases between. The CDR3 is 12 residues long. Here the CDR3 DNA reads TGTGCCAGCAGTCCCTCGGGGACTGAAGCTTTCTTT. This codes for CASSPSGTEAFF.

This clone was seen many times. V is TRBV3-1 (or the pseudogene TRBV3-2) and J is TRBJ1-2; the match to TRBD1 covers 8 bases. This CDR3 comprises 16 residues. V lost 2 bases and J lost 5; bases outside the gene matches: 10. Germline V gene data show CDR1 as LGHDT and CDR2 as YNNKEL (reference sequence). The CDR3 nucleotides read TGTGCCAGCAGCCAACCTCGGGACAGGACCCCTTATGGCTACACCTTC. It is translated as CASSQPRDRTPYGYTF.

The chain combines TRBV6-5 with TRBJ1-2; D is uncertain. Trimming stripped 5 bases from V and 4 bases from J, with 11 bases between. The CDR3 is 13 amino acids. Germline-derived CDR1 and CDR2 are MNHEY and SVGAGI. CDR3 nucleotides: TGTGCCAGCAGTCCCACGCCTATCTATGGCTACACCTTC. Translating it yields CASSPTPIYGYTF.

The chain couples TRBV20-1 to TRBJ1-5; tentative D call: TRBD1 (5 bases). CDR3 length equals 12 residues. CDR1 is DFQATT, CDR2 SNEGSKA, per germline (reference sequence). Trimming cost V 3 bases and J 4 bases, with 7 bases left between them. In nucleotides, the CDR3 is TGCAGTGCTAGTCCAGGGAATCAGCCCCAGCATTTT. This codes for CSASPGNQPQHF.

The CDR3 loop is CASNPGGDQPQHF. In nucleotides, the CDR3 is TGTGCCAGCAATCCCGGGGGGGATCAGCCCCAGCATTTT. This sequence joins TRBV6-5 and TRBJ1-5; D might be TRBD1 (5 bases). V lost 7 bases, J lost 5 bases, and 12 bases lay in between. Germline V lookup: CDR1 MNHEY, CDR2 SVGAGI. The CDR3 spans 13 residues.

This rearrangement joins TRBV6-2 or TRBV6-3 to TRBJ1-5; a possible D gene is TRBD1 (5 bases). The germline V gene has CDR1 MNHEY and CDR2 SVGEGT. CDR3 length equals 13 residues. With 5 bases removed from V and 10 bases from J, the gap between germline ends came to 15 bases. The CDR3 DNA reads as TGTGCCAGCAGTCTGCTGGGACTTTTTCCCCAGCATTTT. It is translated as CASSLLGLFPQHF.

The rearrangement uses TRBV5-1 and TRBJ1-2; 7 bases are shared with TRBD1. V lost 3 bases to trimming and J lost 7 bases; unmatched junction nucleotides: 12. The germline CDR1 and CDR2 sequences are SGHRS and YFSETQ. The CDR3 consists of 15 residues. CDR3 nucleotide sequence: TGCGCCAGCAGCTCAGGAACGACAGGGTTGGGTGGCTACACCTTC. Protein product: CASSSGTTGLGGYTF.

The chain couples TRBV7-9 to TRBJ1-1, with 9 bases aligning to TRBD1. Germline CDR1 SEHNR, CDR2 FQNEAQ (reference sequence). The CDR3 loop spans 15 amino acids. Losses at the gene ends were 2 bases for V and 4 bases for J; bases not matched to a gene: 5. The CDR3 spells CASSLTGTGSTEAFF. The CDR3 coding sequence is TGTGCCAGCAGCTTAACCGGGACAGGGAGCACTGAAGCTTTCTTT.

Only one count was recorded for this clone. This chain joins TRBV15 and TRBJ1-4; D gene unclear. Germline V gene sequence: CDR1 LNHNV, CDR2 YYDKDF (reference sequence). V lost 0 bases to trimming and J lost 8 bases, with 10 bases between them. CDR3 size: 14 residues. The CDR3, as DNA: TGTGCCACCAGCAGAGATTTTGCGGAGGAAAAACTGTTTTTT. Translated: CATSRDFAEEKLFF.

This clone was recorded only once. The chain joins TRBV7-2 to TRBJ1-1; D remains ambiguous. The V gene's germline CDR1 is SGHTA and CDR2 FQGNSA. Trimming took 0 bases from V and 8 from J, leaving 10 bases between them. This CDR3 is 13 amino acids long. The CDR3 region is CASSLAGRREAFF. The CDR3 nucleotides read TGTGCCAGCAGCTTAGCCGGCAGGCGAGAAGCTTTCTTT.

Concerning this clone itself: The sample contains more than one DNA sequence encoding this CDR3. The chain joins TRBV30 to TRBJ1-5; TRBD1 matches at 7 bases. Looked up from germline, CDR1 is GTSNPN and CDR2 is SVGIG (reference sequence). This CDR3 is built from 13 residues. With V trimmed by 1 base and J by 5 bases, 2 bases remained unmatched. In DNA, the CDR3 is TGTGCCTGGAGTGGGACAGGAGATCAGCCCCAGCATTTT. The encoded protein is CAWSGTGDQPQHF. The complete variable domain, with remaining parts taken from reference TRBV30 and TRBJ1-5, reads SQTIHQWPATLVQPVGSPLSLECTVEGTSNPNLYWYRQAAGRGLQLLFYSVGIGQISSEVPQNLSASRPQDRQFILSSKKLLLSDSGFYLCAWSGTGDQPQHFGDGTRLSIL.